Below are 10 T cell receptor beta chains sequenced from a single sample in a study of blood T cell repertoires in COVID-19. Assay: immunoSEQ multiplex PCR; the TCRdb copy retains only in-frame clones and omits some. The table has 200,000 to 250,000 clones, around 83% seen once. Sample: peripheral blood. These receptors were obtained from a man aged 30-40 years who had recovered from COVID-19.

This clone was counted only a few times. The V call is TRBV14, the J call TRBJ2-5, with D perhaps TRBD1 (7 bases). Per germline, CDR1 SGHDN and CDR2 FVKESK. V was cut by 5 bases and J by 4 bases, with 11 bases left in between. The length of the CDR3 is 13 residues. The CDR3 is CASSAQGGETQYF. CDR3 DNA: TGTGCCAGCAGCGCCCAGGGGGGAGAGACCCAGTACTTC.

There are a few counts of this clone. V gene TRBV29-1 combines with J gene TRBJ1-2; D is perhaps TRBD1 (5 bases). CDR1 SQVTM and CDR2 ANQGSEA come from the germline V gene. The CDR3 runs to 13 residues. V was clipped by 0 bases and J by 7 bases, with 12 bases between them. DNA of the CDR3: TGCAGCGTTGAAGATGCAGGGCGCTCTGGCTACACCTTC. Translated: CSVEDAGRSGYTF.

The gene calls are TRBV4-1 and TRBJ1-1; a weak D match, TRBD1 (6 bases). The V end was cut by 1 base, the J end by 5 bases, with 17 bases between. The CDR3 has 16 residues. CDR1 and CDR2 from the germline V gene are MGHRA and YSYEKL. DNA of the CDR3: TGCGCCAGCAGCCAAGGATTGCGGGGGCTTGGGACTGAAGCTTTCTTT. The encoded protein is CASSQGLRGLGTEAFF.

The chain has TRBV5-5 and TRBJ1-1; 8 nucleotides line up with TRBD1. Germline V lookup: CDR1 SGHKS, CDR2 YYEKEE (reference sequence). This CDR3 is built from 16 residues. Trimming cost V 4 bases and J 2 bases; bases outside gene matches: 10. In nucleotides, the CDR3 is TGTGCCAGCAGCCTCGCGGGGACAGGAGGAAACACTGAAGCTTTCTTT. Its protein product is CASSLAGTGGNTEAFF.

J is TRBJ1-6 and V is TRBV4-1; D gene ambiguous. Germline CDR1 is MGHRA and CDR2 is YSYEKL. Trimming shortened V by 1 base and J by 0 bases, and 7 bases separated the two germline ends. This CDR3 region has 16 residues. DNA of the CDR3: TGCGCCAGCAGCCAAGTTCCCAGCTCCTATAATTCACCCCTCCACTTT. As protein: CASSQVPSSYNSPLHF.

The gene calls are TRBV10-2 and TRBJ2-1; 7 bases line up with TRBD1. With 4 bases clipped from V and 7 bases from J, the junction kept 10 bases outside the gene matches. The CDR3 contains 15 residues. Germline V gene sequence: CDR1 WSHSY, CDR2 SAAADI. The CDR3 region is CASSAQTGLGNEQFF. The DNA for the CDR3 is TGCGCCAGCAGTGCCCAGACAGGGCTGGGGAATGAGCAGTTCTTC.

This chain connects TRBV27 to TRBJ2-3; 11 bases agree with TRBD2. Trimming cost V 2 bases and J 0 bases; bases outside gene matches: 7. Germline V lookup: CDR1 MNHEY, CDR2 SMNVEV (reference sequence). The CDR3 totals 18 residues. As DNA, the CDR3 is TGTGCCAGCAGTTTAAGTAGCGGGGGGGCGCTTAGCACAGATACGCAGTATTTT. It encodes CASSLSSGGALSTDTQYF.

The CDR3 DNA reads TGCGCCAGCAGTCCCCGGGGACTAGCGGAAGAGACCCAGTACTTC. Translated: CASSPRGLAEETQYF. The chain links TRBV23-1 to TRBJ2-5; 11 bases map to TRBD2. TRBV23-1 is classed as an ORF, of uncertain function. The CDR3 length is 15 residues. The V and J ends lost 4 bases and 3 bases, in that order; junction bases with no gene match: 4.

The chain joins TRBV10-2 to TRBJ2-5; 8 bases map to TRBD1. The CDR3 is 13 amino acids. Germline lookup yields CDR1 WSHSY and CDR2 SAAADI. The V gene end was trimmed by 4 bases and the J gene end by 5 bases; junction bases not matched to a gene: 3. The CDR3 protein is CASSGGQVETQYF. CDR3 nucleotides: TGCGCCAGCAGTGGGGGACAGGTCGAGACCCAGTACTTC.

This chain links TRBV5-6 with TRBJ2-3; the D is unclear. The CDR3 runs 15 residues. From germline, CDR1 is SGHDT and CDR2 YYEEEE. Trimming stripped 2 bases from V and 2 bases from J, with 12 bases between. The CDR3 nucleotides are TGTGCCAGCAGCTTCGGCGTACAGAACACAGATACGCAGTATTTT. Its translation is CASSFGVQNTDTQYF.